The sequence of this TCR beta chain was determined in a study of T-cell memory formation after mild COVID-19. Looking at the study overall: Most TCR clusters belonged to a single donor.

As regards this clonotype: Its antigen is as yet unknown.

Findings and limits, study-wide: Unconfirmed was the SARS-CoV-2 specificity of second-wave clones that peaked on day 37.

Looked up from germline, CDR1 is LGHDT and CDR2 is YNNKEL (reference sequence). Trimming cost V 0 bases and J 8 bases, with 10 bases left between them. The CDR3 length is 13 residues. 5'RACE, which relied on constant-segment primers, yielded TCR alpha and TCR beta cDNA libraries carrying sample barcodes and UMIs. MiXCR, applied by TCRdb to the 5' RACE reads, yields one record per CDR3 protein. The repertoire holds almost 350,000 distinct CDR3 sequences, around 20% seen once, with 20% to 25% in the top ten. The chain has TRBV3-1 and TRBJ1-2; perhaps TRBD1 as D (5 bases). The sequenced material came from PBMCs or a T cell subset sorted from them (not recorded which). This receptor was obtained from a man aged 18 to 30 who had mild COVID-19 (a few samples of this study predate the infection). Cell type and time point are not known. DNA for the CDR3: TGTGCCAGCAGCCAAGATATTAGGGGCGGCTACACCTTC. This sequence encodes CASSQDIRGGYTF.